These 3 T cell receptor beta chains share one sample of origin, sequenced in a study of blood T cells in healthy people across ages. Sample-barcoded 5' priming and a J-beta primer mix drove a second PCR of roughly 7 to 11 cycles. Each CDR3 protein gets one entry after TCRdb re-called the 5' RACE reads with MiXCR. The sample lists 850,000 to 1,000,000 distinct CDR3 sequences; roughly 47% were seen once. The sequenced sample consisted of blood. The source of these receptors is an older woman in good health.

Concerning this clonotype itself: This could be a read error, since a much larger clone is one nucleotide away. The chain couples TRBV6-2 or TRBV6-3 to TRBJ2-7; perhaps D is TRBD1 or TRBD2 (5 bases each). V was cut by 10 bases and J by 4 bases, with 11 bases left in between. This CDR3 has 11 residues. In germline, CDR1 is MNHEY, CDR2 SVGEGT. The CDR3 sequence: CATRDRYEQYF. Written as DNA, the CDR3 is TGTGCCACCAGGGACCGATACGAGCAGTACTTC.

This clonotype was counted between two and nine times. The chain links TRBV5-5 to TRBJ2-3, with 8 bases lining up with TRBD2. CDR3 size: 16 residues. Germline V gene data show CDR1 as SGHKS and CDR2 as YYEKEE (reference sequence). Losses at the gene ends were 2 bases for V and 4 bases for J; bases not matched to a gene: 9. The CDR3 region has the DNA TGTGCCAGCAGCTTCCGTTTTAGCGGGATCGCAGATACGCAGTATTTT. This gives the protein CASSFRFSGIADTQYF.

V gene TRBV20-1 combines with J gene TRBJ2-5; D uncertain. Deletions cut 6 bases from V and 1 base from J, with 12 bases between. Germline V gene lookup returns CDR1 DFQATT and CDR2 SNEGSKA (reference sequence). The CDR3 runs to 13 residues. The DNA for the CDR3 is TGCAGTGCAAACCCAGAGATCCAAGAGACCCAGTACTTC. Its translation: CSANPEIQETQYF.